This TCR beta chain derives from a study of blood T cells in healthy people across ages. Germline V gene lookup returns CDR1 MNHNS and CDR2 SASEGT. CDR3 length equals 12 residues. V was shortened by 7 bases and J by 0 bases, with 7 bases between the two germline ends. Using a J-beta primer mix together with a sample-barcoded 5' primer, a second PCR was run for about 6 to 11 cycles. Each CDR3 protein gets one entry after TCRdb re-called the 5' RACE reads with MiXCR. This table has about 970,000 distinct CDR3 sequences, 45% to 60% appearing once. This sequence was found in a woman in her fifties or sixties in good health. The V and J genes are TRBV6-1 and TRBJ2-7; D ambiguous. Sequenced material: blood. The DNA of the CDR3 is TGTGCCAGCACCGGGCCCTCCTACGAGCAGTACTTC. Amino acid sequence: CASTGPSYEQYF.